A selection of T cell receptor beta chains follows, all from one sample in a study of cytomegalovirus exposure and HLA in healthy donors. Clones were sequenced by immunoSEQ multiplex PCR, and TCRdb holds only the in-frame ones, with some missing. The sample includes roughly 330,000 clones, roughly 90% of them seen just once. Source material: PBMCs. The receptors here all came from a woman aged 25 to 45 in good health and CMV-seropositive. Both conserved end residues are part of each CDR3. D genes are given only for firm matches. Part of the rows lack a size; the others show once, few, many or a class for expanded clones.

TRBJ1-3	.	.	TRBV21-1	16	CASSPNARGVRDTIYF	TGTGCCAGCAGCCCAAACGCCAGGGGGGTTAGAGACACCATATATTTT
TRBJ1-3	.	.	TRBV7-9	15	CASSLAGSSGNTIYF	TGTGCCAGCAGCTTAGCAGGGAGCTCTGGAAACACCATATATTTT
TRBJ1-5	TRBD1	.	TRBV27	15	CASSLRTGSNQPQHF	TGTGCCAGCAGCTTAAGGACAGGCAGCAATCAGCCCCAGCATTTT
TRBJ1-5	.	.	TRBV30	14	CAWSSGRGNQPQHF	TGTGCCTGGAGTTCGGGCCGCGGCAATCAGCCCCAGCATTTT
TRBJ1-1	TRBD1	.	TRBV6-4	14	CASSQDRRNTEAFF	TGTGCCAGCAGCCAGGACAGGAGGAACACTGAAGCTTTCTTT
TRBJ2-5	.	.	TRBV7-2	16	CASSSTRTGRGETQYF	TGTGCCAGCAGCTCTACCCGGACGGGACGAGGGGAGACCCAGTACTTC
TRBJ1-2	.	.	TRBV29-1	12	CSGIQGAGGYTF	TGCAGCGGCATACAGGGCGCAGGTGGCTACACCTTC
TRBJ1-2	.	.	TRBV7-9	13	CASSGWITDGYTF	TGTGCCAGCTCAGGGTGGATTACTGATGGCTACACCTTC
TRBJ1-3	.	.	TRBV27	14	CAIKRVGSGNTIYF	TGTGCCATCAAAAGAGTAGGCTCTGGAAACACCATATATTTT
TRBJ2-1	.	.	TRBV6-1	15	CASSESPGRYNEQFF	TGTGCCAGCAGTGAATCTCCAGGGCGGTACAATGAGCAGTTCTTC
TRBJ2-7	TRBD1	once	TRBV6-1	15	CASSLRTGDTYEQYF	TGTGCCAGCAGTCTTCGGACAGGCGATACCTACGAGCAGTACTTC
TRBJ2-7	.	.	TRBV7-6	13	CASTSGPSYEQYF	TGTGCCAGCACCAGCGGCCCCTCCTACGAGCAGTACTTC
TRBJ2-3	.	.	TRBV15	13	CATSRVPTDTQYF	TGTGCCACCAGCAGAGTCCCGACAGATACGCAGTATTTT
TRBJ2-5	TRBD2	.	TRBV7-3	15	CASSLAGGLEETQYF	TGTGCCAGCAGCTTAGCGGGGGGGCTCGAGGAGACCCAGTACTTC
TRBJ2-5	.	.	TRBV2	14	CASSGQRAAETQYF	TGTGCCAGCAGTGGCCAAAGGGCAGCAGAGACCCAGTACTTC
TRBJ2-2	TRBD2	once	TRBV4-3	16	CASSQFPGGGAGELFF	TGCGCCAGCAGCCAATTCCCGGGGGGAGGGGCCGGGGAGCTGTTTTTT